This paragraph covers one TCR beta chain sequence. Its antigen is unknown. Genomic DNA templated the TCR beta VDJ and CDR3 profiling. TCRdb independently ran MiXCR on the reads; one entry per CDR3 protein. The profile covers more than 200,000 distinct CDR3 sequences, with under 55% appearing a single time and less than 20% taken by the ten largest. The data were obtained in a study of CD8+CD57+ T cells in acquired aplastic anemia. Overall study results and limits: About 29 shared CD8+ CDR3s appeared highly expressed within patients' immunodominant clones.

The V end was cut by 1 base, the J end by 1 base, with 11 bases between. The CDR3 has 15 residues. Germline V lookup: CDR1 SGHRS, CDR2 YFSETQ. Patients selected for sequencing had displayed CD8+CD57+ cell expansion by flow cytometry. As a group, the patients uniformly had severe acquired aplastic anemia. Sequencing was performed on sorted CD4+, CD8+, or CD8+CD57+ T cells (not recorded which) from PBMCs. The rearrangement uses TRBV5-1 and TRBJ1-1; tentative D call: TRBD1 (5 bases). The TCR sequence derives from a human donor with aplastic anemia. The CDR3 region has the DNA TGCGCCAGCAGCTTGCGAGGGACGGGGAACACTGAAGCTTTCTTT. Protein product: CASSLRGTGNTEAFF.